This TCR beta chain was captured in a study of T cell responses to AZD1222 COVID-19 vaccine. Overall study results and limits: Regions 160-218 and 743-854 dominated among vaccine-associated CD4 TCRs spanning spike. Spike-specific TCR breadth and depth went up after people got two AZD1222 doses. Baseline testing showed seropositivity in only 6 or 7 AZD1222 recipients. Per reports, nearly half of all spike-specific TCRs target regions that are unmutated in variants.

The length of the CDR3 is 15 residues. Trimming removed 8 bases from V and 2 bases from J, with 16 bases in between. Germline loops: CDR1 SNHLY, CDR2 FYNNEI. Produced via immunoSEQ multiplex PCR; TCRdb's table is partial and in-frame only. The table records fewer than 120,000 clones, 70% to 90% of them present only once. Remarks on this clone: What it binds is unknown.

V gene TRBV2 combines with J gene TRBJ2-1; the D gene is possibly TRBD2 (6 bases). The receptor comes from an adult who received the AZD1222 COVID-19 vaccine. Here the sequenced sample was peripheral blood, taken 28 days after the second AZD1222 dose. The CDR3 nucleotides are TGTGCCAGCGGGGAGGTGGGCGTAACCTACAATGAGCAGTTCTTC. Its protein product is CASGEVGVTYNEQFF.